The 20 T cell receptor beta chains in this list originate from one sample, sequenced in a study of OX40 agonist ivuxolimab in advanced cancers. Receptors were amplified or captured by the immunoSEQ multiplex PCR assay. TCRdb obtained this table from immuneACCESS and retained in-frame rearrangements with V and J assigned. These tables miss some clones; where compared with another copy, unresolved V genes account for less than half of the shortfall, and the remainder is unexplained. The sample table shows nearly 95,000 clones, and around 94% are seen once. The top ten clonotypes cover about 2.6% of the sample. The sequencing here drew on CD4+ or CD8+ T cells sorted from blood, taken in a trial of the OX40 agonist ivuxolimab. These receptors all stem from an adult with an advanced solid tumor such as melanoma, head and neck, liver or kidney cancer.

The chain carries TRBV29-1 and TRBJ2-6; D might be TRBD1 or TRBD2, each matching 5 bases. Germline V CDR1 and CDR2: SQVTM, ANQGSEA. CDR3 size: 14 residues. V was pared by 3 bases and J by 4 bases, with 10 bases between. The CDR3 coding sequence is TGCAGCGTTGAGGGGACCGAGGGGGCCAACGTCCTGACTTTC. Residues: CSVEGTEGANVLTF. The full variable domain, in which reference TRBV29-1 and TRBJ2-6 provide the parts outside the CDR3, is SAVISQKPSRDICQRGTSLTIQCQVDSQVTMMFWYRQQPGQSLTLIATANQGSEATYESGFVIDKFPISRPNLTFSTLTVSNMSPEDSSIYLCSVEGTEGANVLTFGAGSRLTVL.

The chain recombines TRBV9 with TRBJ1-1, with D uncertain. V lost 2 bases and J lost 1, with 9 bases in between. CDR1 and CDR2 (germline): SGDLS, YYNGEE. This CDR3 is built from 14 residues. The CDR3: CASSVPRGNTEAFF. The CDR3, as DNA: TGTGCCAGCAGCGTCCCCCGGGGGAACACTGAAGCTTTCTTT.

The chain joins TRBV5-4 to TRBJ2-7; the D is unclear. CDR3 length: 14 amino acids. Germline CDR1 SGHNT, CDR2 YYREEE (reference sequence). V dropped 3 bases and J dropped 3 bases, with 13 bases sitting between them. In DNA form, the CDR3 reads TGTGCCAGCAGCTCGGTACCTACCATCTACGAGCAGTACTTC. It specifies CASSSVPTIYEQYF.

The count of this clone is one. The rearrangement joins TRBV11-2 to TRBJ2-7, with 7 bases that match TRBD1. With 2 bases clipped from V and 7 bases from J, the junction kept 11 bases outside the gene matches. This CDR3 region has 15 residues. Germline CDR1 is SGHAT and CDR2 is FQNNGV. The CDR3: CASSLWTGGLEEQYF. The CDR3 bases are TGTGCCAGCAGCTTATGGACAGGTGGCCTTGAGGAGCAGTACTTC.

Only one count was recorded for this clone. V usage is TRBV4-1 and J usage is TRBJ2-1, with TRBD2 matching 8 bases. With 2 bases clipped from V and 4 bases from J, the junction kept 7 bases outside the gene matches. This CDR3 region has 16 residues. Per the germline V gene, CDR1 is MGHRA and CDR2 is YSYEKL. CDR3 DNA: TGCGCCAGCAGCCAATACCGGGAGGGCCCATACAATGAGCAGTTCTTC. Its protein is CASSQYREGPYNEQFF.

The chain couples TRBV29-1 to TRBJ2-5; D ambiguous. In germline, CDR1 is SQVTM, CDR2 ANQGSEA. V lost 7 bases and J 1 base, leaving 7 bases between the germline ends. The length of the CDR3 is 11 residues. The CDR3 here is CSAQFQETQYF. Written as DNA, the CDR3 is TGCAGCGCTCAGTTCCAAGAGACCCAGTACTTC.

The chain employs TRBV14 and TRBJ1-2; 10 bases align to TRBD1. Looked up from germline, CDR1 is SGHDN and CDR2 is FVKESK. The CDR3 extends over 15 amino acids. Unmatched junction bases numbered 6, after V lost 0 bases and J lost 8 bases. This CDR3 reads CASSQDIGTGVGYTF. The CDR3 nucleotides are TGTGCCAGCAGCCAAGATATAGGGACAGGGGTCGGCTACACCTTC. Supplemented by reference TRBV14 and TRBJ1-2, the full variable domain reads EAGVTQFPSHSVIEKGQTVTLRCDPISGHDNLYWYRRVMGKEIKFLLHFVKESKQDESGMPNNRFLAERTGGTYSTLKVQPAELEDSGVYFCASSQDIGTGVGYTFGSGTRLTVV.

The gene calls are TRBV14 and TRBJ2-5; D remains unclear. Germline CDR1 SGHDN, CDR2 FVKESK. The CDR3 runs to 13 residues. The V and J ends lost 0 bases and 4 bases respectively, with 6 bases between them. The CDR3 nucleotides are TGTGCCAGCAGCCAAGAGAACCGAGAGACCCAGTACTTC. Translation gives CASSQENRETQYF.

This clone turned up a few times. The CDR3 region has the DNA TGTGCCAGCAGCTGGGGTGGCAGACTCGTCTACGAGCAGTACTTC. This sequence encodes CASSWGGRLVYEQYF. The rearrangement uses TRBV5-6 and TRBJ2-7; D gene ambiguous. V lost 3 bases, J lost 3 bases, and 16 bases lay in between. This CDR3 is built from 15 residues. The germline V gene encodes CDR1 SGHDT and CDR2 YYEEEE.

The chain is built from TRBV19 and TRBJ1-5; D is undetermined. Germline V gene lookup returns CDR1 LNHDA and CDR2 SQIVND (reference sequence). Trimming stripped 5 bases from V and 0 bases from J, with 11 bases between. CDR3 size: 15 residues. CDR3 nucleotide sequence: TGTGCCAGTAGTCTGACTAGTAATAGCAATCAGCCCCAGCATTTT. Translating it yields CASSLTSNSNQPQHF.

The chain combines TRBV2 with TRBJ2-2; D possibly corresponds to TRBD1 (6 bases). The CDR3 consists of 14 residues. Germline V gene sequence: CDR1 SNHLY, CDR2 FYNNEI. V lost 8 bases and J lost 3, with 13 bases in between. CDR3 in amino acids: CASGGQFDTGELFF. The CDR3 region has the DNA TGTGCCAGCGGTGGACAGTTCGACACCGGGGAGCTGTTTTTT.

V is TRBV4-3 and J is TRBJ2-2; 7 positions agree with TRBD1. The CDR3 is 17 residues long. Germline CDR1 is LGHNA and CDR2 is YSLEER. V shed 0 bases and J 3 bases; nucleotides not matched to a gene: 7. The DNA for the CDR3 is TGCGCCAGCAGCCAAGATAGAGGACAGGCGGACACCGGGGAGCTGTTTTTT. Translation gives CASSQDRGQADTGELFF.

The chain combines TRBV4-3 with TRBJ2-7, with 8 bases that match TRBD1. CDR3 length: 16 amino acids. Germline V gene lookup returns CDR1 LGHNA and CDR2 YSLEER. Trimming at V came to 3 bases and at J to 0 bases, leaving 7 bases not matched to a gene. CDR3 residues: CASSQGYRGYSYEQYF. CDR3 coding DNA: TGCGCCAGCAGCCAGGGTTACAGGGGGTACTCCTACGAGCAGTACTTC.

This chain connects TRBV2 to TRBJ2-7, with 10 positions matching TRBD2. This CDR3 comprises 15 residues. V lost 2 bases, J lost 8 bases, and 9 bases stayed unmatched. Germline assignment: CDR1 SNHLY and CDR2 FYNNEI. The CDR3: CASSEPSGSPRKQYF. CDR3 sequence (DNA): TGTGCCAGCAGTGAACCTAGCGGGAGTCCCAGGAAGCAGTACTTC.

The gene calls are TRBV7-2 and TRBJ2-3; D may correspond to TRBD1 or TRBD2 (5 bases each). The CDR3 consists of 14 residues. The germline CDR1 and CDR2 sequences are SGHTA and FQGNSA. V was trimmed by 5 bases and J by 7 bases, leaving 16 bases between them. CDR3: CASSTVPPGHTQYF. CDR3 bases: TGTGCCAGCAGCACCGTCCCGCCGGGGCATACGCAGTATTTT.

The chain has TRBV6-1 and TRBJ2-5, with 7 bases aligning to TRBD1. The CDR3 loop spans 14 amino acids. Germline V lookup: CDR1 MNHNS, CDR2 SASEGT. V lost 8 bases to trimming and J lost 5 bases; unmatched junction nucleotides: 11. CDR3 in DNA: TGTGCCAGCCCTGACAGGGAGACGGGCGAGACCCAGTACTTC. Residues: CASPDRETGETQYF.

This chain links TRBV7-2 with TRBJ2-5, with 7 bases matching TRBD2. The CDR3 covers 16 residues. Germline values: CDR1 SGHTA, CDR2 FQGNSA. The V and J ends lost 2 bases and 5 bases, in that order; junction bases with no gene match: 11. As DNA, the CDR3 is TGTGCCAGCAGCTTAAAGCGGGGACTACCAGGGGAGACCCAGTACTTC. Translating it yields CASSLKRGLPGETQYF. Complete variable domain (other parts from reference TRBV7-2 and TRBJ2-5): GAGVSQSPSNKVTEKGKDVELRCDPISGHTALYWYRQSLGQGLEFLIYFQGNSAPDKSGLPSDRFSAERTGGSVSTLTIQRTQQEDSAVYLCASSLKRGLPGETQYFGPGTRLLVL.

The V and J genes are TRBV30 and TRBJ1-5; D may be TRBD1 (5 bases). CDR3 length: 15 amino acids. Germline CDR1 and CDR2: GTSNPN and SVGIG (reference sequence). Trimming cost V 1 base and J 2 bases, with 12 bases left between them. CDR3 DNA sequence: TGTGCCTGGAGTGACTTAGGGGCTGGCAATCAGCCCCAGCATTTT. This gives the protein CAWSDLGAGNQPQHF.

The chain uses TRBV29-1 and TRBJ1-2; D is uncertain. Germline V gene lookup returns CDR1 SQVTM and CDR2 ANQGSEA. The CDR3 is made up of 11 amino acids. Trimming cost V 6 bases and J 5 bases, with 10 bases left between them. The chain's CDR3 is CSVTAAYGYTF. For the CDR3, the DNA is TGCAGCGTGACCGCGGCGTATGGCTACACCTTC. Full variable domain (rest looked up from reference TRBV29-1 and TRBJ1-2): SAVISQKPSRDICQRGTSLTIQCQVDSQVTMMFWYRQQPGQSLTLIATANQGSEATYESGFVIDKFPISRPNLTFSTLTVSNMSPEDSSIYLCSVTAAYGYTFGSGTRLTVV.

The CDR3 spells CAWSLRDRKNIQYF. The CDR3 bases are TGTGCCTGGAGCCTCCGGGACAGGAAAAACATTCAGTACTTC. The rearrangement uses TRBV30 and TRBJ2-4; 8 positions agree with TRBD1. The CDR3 consists of 14 residues. CDR1 and CDR2 (germline): GTSNPN, SVGIG (reference sequence). The V and J ends lost 3 bases and 4 bases, in that order; junction bases with no gene match: 5.